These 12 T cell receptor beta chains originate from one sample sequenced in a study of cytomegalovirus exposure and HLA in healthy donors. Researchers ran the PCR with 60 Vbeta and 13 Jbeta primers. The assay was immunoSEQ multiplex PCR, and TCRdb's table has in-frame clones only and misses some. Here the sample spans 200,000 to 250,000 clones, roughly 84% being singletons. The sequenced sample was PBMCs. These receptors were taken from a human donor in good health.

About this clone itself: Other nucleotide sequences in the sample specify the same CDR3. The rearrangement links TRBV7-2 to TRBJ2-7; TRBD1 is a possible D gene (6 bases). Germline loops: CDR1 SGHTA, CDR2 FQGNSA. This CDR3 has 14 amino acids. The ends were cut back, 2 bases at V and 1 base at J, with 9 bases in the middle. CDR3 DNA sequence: TGTGCCAGCAGCTTAAACAGGGTTTCCTACGAGCAGTACTTC. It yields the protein CASSLNRVSYEQYF.

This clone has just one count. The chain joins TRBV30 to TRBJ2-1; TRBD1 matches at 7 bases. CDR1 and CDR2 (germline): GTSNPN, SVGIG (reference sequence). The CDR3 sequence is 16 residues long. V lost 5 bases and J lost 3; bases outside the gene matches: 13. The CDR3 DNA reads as TGTGCCTGGGTGGGGGTCTTGGGACAGTTCTACAATGAGCAGTTCTTC. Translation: CAWVGVLGQFYNEQFF.

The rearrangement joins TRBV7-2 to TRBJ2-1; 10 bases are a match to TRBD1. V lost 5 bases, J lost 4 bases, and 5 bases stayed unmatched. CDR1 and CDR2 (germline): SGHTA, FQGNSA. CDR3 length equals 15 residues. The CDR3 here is CASSVDRGSYNEQFF. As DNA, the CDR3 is TGTGCCAGCAGCGTGGACAGGGGGTCTTACAATGAGCAGTTCTTC.

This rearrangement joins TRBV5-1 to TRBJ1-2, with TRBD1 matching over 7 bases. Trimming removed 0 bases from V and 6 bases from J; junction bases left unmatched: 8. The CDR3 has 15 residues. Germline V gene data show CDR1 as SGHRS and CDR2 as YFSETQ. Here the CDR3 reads CASSLAGRGMDGYTF. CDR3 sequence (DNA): TGCGCCAGCAGCTTGGCCGGCAGGGGGATGGATGGCTACACCTTC.

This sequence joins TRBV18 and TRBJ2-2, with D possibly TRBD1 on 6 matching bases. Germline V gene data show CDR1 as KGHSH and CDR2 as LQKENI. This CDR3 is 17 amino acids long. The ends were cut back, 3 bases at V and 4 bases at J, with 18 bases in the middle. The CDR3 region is CASSPYRDTYSTGELFF. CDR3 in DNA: TGTGCCAGCTCACCCTACAGGGATACCTACTCCACCGGGGAGCTGTTTTTT. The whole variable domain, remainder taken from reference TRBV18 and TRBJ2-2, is NAGVMQNPRHLVRRRGQEARLRCSPMKGHSHVYWYRQLPEEGLKFMVYLQKENIIDESGMPKERFSAEFPKEGPSILRIQQVVRGDSAAYFCASSPYRDTYSTGELFFGEGSRLTVL.

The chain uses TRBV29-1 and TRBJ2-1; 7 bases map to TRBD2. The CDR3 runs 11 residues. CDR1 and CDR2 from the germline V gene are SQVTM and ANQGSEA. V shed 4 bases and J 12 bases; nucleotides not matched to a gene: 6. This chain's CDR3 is CSVGSGRGQFF. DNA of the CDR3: TGCAGCGTTGGATCTGGGAGGGGGCAGTTCTTC.

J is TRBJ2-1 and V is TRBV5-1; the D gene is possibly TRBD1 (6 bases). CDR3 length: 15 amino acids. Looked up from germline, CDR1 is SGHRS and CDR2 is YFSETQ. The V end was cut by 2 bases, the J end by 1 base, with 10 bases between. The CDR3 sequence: CASSFPTGSYNEQFF. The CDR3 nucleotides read TGCGCCAGCAGCTTTCCGACAGGATCCTACAATGAGCAGTTCTTC.

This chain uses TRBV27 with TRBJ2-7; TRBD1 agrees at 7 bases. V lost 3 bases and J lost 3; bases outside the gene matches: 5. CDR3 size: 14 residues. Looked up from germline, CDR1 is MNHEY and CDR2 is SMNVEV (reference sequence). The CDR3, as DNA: TGTGCCAGCAGTTTCAAGGACAGGCGCTACGAGCAGTACTTC. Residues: CASSFKDRRYEQYF.

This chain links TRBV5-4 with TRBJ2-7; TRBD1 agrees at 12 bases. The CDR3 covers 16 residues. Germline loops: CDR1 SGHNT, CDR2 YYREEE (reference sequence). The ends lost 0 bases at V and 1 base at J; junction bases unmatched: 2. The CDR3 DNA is TGTGCCAGCAGCTTGGGGGGACAGGGGGCTTCCTACGAGCAGTACTTC. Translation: CASSLGGQGASYEQYF.

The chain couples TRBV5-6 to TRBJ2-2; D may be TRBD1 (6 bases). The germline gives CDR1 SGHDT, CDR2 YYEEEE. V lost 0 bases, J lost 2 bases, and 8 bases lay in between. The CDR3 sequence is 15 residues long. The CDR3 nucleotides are TGTGCCAGCAGCTTGGCGGACAGTAACACCGGGGAGCTGTTTTTT. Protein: CASSLADSNTGELFF.

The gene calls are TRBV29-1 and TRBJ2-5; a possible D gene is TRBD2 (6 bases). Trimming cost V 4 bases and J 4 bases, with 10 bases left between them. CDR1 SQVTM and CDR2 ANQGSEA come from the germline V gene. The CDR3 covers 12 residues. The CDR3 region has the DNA TGCAGCGTTGCACTAGCAGTAGAGACCCAGTACTTC. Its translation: CSVALAVETQYF.

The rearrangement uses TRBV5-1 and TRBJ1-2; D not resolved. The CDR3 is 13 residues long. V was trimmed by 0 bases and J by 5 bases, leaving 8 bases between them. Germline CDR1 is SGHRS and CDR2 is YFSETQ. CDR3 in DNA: TGCGCCAGCAGCTTGGGGGCTGTATATGGCTACACCTTC. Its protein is CASSLGAVYGYTF.